This T cell receptor beta chain is from a study of blood T cell repertoires in COVID-19. Enrolled through a virtual design, the participants were between roughly 18 and 90 years of age and came from 24 US areas. Cohorts were based on clinical histories the participants reported. The V gene end was trimmed by 5 bases and the J gene end by 4 bases; junction bases not matched to a gene: 15. Germline lookup yields CDR1 MDHEN and CDR2 SYDVKM. The CDR3 has 17 residues. Per the original methods: Reference gene primer amplification yielded estimated nucleated cell counts. TCRdb's copy holds only in-frame clones and misses some; the assay was immunoSEQ multiplex PCR. The V and J calls and clone size are taken from that table; D and trimming were inferred from the DNA. In the table there are 200,000 to 250,000 clones, about 80% of which are singletons.

This receptor was obtained from a woman aged 40 to 50 with acute COVID-19. The sample was PBMCs or T cells enriched from blood (not recorded which). The J gene is TRBJ1-2, the V gene TRBV28; 8 bases map to TRBD1. The CDR3 spells CASSLGYPGQDFYGYTF. Written as DNA, the CDR3 is TGTGCCAGCAGTCTGGGGTACCCGGGACAGGACTTCTATGGCTACACCTTC.